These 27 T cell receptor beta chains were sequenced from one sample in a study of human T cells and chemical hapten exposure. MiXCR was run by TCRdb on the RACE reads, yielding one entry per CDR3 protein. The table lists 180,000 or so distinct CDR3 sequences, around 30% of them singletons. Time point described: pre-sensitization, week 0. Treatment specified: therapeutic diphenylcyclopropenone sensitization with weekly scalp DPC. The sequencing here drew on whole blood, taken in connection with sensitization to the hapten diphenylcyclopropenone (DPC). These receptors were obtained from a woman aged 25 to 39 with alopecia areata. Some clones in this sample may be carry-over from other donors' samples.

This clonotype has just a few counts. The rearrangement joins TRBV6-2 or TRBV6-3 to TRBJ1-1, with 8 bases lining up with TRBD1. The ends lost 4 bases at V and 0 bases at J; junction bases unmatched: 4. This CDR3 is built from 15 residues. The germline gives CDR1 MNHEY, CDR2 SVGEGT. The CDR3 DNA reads TGTGCCAGCAGTTCTTACAGGGGGATGAACACTGAAGCTTTCTTT. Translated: CASSSYRGMNTEAFF.

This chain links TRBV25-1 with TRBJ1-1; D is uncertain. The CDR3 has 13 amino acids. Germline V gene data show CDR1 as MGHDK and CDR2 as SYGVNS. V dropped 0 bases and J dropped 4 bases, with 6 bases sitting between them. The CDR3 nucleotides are TGTGCCAGCAGTGAATATACGGGCACTGAAGCTTTCTTT. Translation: CASSEYTGTEAFF.

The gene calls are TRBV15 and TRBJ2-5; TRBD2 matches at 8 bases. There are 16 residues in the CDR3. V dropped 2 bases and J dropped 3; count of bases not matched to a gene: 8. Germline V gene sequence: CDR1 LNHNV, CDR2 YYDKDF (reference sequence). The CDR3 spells CATSRTLSGGEETQYF. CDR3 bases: TGTGCCACCAGCAGAACCCTCAGCGGGGGAGAAGAGACCCAGTACTTC.

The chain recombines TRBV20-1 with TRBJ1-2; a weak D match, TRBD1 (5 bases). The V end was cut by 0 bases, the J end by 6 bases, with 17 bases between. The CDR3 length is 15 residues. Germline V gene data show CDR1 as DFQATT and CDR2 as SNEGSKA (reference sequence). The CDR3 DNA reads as TGCAGTGCTAGAGATTTTGGGGGAAGCGGTGATGGCTACACCTTC. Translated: CSARDFGGSGDGYTF.

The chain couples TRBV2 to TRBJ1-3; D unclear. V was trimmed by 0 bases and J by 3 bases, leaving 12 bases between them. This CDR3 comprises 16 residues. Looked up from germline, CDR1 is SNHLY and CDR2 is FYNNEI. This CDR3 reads CASSEAVSLVGNTIYF. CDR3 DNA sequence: TGTGCCAGCAGTGAAGCAGTCAGCCTTGTTGGAAACACCATATATTTT.

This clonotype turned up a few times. CDR3 loop: CASSLYMDEKLFF. DNA of the CDR3: TGCGCCAGCAGCCTCTACATGGATGAAAAACTGTTTTTT. This chain uses TRBV5-1 with TRBJ1-4; no firm D call. In germline, CDR1 is SGHRS, CDR2 YFSETQ. CDR3 size: 13 residues. Trimming left V 4 bases short and J 6 bases short, with 10 bases between.

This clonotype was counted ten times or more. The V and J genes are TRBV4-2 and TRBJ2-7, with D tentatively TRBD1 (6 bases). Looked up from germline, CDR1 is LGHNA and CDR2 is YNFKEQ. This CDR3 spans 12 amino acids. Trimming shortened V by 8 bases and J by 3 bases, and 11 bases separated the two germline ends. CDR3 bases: TGTGCCAGCTCGAAAGGGGGCTACGAGCAGTACTTC. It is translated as CASSKGGYEQYF.

CDR3 in amino acids: CASTPASGNTEAFF. The CDR3 DNA reads TGTGCCAGCACCCCAGCTTCGGGGAACACTGAAGCTTTCTTT. This chain links TRBV6-5 with TRBJ1-1; no firm D call. Trimming pared 7 bases from V and 1 base from J, leaving 13 bases between. The CDR3 covers 14 residues. CDR1 is MNHEY, CDR2 SVGAGI, per germline.

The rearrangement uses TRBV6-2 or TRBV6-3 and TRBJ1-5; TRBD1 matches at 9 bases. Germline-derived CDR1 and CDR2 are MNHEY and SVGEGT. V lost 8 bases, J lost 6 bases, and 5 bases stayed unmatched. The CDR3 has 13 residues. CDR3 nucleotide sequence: TGTGCCAGCCAACAGGGGGCTGGTCAGCCCCAGCATTTT. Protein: CASQQGAGQPQHF.

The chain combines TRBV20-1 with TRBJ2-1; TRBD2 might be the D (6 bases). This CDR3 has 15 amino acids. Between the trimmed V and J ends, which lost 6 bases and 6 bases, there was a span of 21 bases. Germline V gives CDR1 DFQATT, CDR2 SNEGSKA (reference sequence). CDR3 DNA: TGCAGTGCCTCAATCGAGCGTCCGGAGGGCAATGAGCAGTTCTTC. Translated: CSASIERPEGNEQFF.

The DNA for the CDR3 is TGTGCCAGCAGCCCCCAGGGGGCCACTGAAGCTTTCTTT. Its protein product is CASSPQGATEAFF. The chain couples TRBV9 to TRBJ1-1; 8 nucleotides align to TRBD1. With V trimmed by 4 bases and J by 4 bases, 3 bases remained unmatched. Germline CDR1 is SGDLS and CDR2 is YYNGEE. This CDR3 region has 13 residues.

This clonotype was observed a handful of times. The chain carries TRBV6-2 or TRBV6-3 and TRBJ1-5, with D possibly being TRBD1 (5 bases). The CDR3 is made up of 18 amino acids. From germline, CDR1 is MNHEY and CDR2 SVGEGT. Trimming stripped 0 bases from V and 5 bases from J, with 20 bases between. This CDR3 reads CASSYSTQVLEGDQPQHF. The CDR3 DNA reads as TGTGCCAGCAGTTACTCAACACAGGTGCTGGAAGGGGATCAGCCCCAGCATTTT.

The CDR3, as DNA: TGTGCCGGCACCGCGGGACTAGCGGGGAAGTACCAAGAGACCCAGTACTTC. Amino acid sequence: CAGTAGLAGKYQETQYF. This rearrangement joins TRBV6-5 to TRBJ2-5, with 13 bases matching TRBD2. Unmatched junction bases numbered 12, after V lost 11 bases and J lost 0 bases. Germline CDR1 and CDR2: MNHEY and SVGAGI. This CDR3 comprises 17 residues.

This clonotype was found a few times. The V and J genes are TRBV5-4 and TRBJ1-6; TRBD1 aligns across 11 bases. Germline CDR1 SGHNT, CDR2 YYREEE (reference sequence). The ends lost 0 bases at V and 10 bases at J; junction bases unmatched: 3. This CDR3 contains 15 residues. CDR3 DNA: TGTGCCAGCAGCTTGGGGGACAGGGGGATGTCACCCCTCCACTTT. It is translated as CASSLGDRGMSPLHF.

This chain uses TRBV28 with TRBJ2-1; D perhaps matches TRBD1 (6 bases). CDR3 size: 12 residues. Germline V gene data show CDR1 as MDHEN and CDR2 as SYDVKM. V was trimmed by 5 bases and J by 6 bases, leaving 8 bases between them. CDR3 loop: CASSGQSNEQFF. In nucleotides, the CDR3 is TGTGCCAGCAGTGGACAGTCCAATGAGCAGTTCTTC.

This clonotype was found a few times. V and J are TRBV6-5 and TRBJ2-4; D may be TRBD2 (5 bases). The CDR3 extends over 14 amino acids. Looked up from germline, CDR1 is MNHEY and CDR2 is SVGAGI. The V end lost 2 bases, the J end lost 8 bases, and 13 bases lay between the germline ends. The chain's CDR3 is CASSYGIASDIQYF. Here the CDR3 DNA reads TGTGCCAGCAGTTACGGGATAGCGTCGGACATTCAGTACTTC.

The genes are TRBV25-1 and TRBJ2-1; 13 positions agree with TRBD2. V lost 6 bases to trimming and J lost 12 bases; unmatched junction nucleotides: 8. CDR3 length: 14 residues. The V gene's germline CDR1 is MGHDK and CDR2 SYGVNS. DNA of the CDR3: TGTGCCAGCAGCAGGACTAGCGGGAGTGTAAGGCAGTTCTTC. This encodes CASSRTSGSVRQFF.

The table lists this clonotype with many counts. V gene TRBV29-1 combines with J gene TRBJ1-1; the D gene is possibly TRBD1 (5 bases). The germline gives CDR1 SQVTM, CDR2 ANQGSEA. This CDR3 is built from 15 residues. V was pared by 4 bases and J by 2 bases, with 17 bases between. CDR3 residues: CSVVKSGHRNTEAFF. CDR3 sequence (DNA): TGCAGCGTTGTGAAAAGTGGACACCGAAACACTGAAGCTTTCTTT.

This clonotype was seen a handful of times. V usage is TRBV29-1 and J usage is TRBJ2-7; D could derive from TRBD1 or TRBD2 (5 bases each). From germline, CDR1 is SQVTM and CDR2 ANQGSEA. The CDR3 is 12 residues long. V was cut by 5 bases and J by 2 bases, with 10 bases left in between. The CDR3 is CSVRRGTYEQYF. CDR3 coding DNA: TGCAGCGTTCGCCGGGGCACCTACGAGCAGTACTTC.

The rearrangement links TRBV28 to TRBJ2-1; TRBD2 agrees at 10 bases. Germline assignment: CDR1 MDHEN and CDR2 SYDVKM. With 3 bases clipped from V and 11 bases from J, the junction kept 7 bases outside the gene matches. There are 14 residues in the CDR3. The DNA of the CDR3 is TGTGCCAGCAGTTTCACACTAGCGGGATATCAGCAGTTCTTC. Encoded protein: CASSFTLAGYQQFF.

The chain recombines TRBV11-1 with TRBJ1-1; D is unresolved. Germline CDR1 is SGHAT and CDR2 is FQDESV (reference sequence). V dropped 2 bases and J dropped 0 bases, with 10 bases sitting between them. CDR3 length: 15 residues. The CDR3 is CASSLSTHVNTEAFF. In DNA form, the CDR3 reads TGTGCCAGCAGCTTATCCACACATGTGAACACTGAAGCTTTCTTT.

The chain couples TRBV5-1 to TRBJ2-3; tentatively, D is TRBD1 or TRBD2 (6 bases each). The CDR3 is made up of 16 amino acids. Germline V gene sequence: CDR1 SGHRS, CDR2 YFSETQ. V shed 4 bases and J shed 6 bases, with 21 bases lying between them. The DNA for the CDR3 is TGCGCCAGCAGCCCTATGAGGGGGGTCTGGGATGATACGCAGTATTTT. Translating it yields CASSPMRGVWDDTQYF.

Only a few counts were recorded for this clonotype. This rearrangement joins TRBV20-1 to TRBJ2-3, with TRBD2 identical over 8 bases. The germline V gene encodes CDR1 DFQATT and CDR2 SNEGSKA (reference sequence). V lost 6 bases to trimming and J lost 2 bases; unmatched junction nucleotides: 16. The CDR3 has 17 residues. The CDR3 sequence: CSASLSRGGPFTDTQYF. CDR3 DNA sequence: TGCAGTGCCTCCCTTTCTCGGGGGGGCCCTTTCACAGATACGCAGTATTTT.

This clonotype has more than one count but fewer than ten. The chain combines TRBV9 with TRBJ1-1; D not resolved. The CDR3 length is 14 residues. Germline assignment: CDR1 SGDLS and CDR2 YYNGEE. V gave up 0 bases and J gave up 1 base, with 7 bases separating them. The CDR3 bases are TGTGCCAGCAGCGTAGATCCAACGAACACTGAAGCTTTCTTT. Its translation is CASSVDPTNTEAFF.

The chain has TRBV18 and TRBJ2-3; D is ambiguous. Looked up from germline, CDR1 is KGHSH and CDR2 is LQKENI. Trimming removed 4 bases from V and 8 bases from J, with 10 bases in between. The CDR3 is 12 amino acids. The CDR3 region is CASSRDLGTQYF. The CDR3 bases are TGTGCCAGCTCACGAGATTTGGGTACGCAGTATTTT. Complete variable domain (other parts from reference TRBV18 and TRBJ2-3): NAGVMQNPRHLVRRRGQEARLRCSPMKGHSHVYWYRQLPEEGLKFMVYLQKENIIDESGMPKERFSAEFPKEGPSILRIQQVVRGDSAAYFCASSRDLGTQYFGPGTRLTVL.

CDR3 nucleotide sequence: TGTGCCAGCAGTTTAGCGCTAGGGTACGAGCAGTACTTC. Residues: CASSLALGYEQYF. The chain is built from TRBV12-3 or TRBV12-4 and TRBJ2-7; D call uncertain. The V and J ends lost 0 bases and 4 bases respectively, with 7 bases between them. The CDR3 sequence is 13 residues long.

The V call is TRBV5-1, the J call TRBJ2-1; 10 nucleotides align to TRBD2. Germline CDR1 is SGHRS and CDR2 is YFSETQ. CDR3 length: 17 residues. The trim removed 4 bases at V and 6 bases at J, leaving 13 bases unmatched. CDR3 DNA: TGCGCCAGCAGCCGAACCCCAGCGGGAGGGCTGGCCAATGAGCAGTTCTTC. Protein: CASSRTPAGGLANEQFF.